Following are 22 T cell receptor beta chains from one sample sequenced in a study of blood T cell repertoires in COVID-19. Profiled with immunoSEQ multiplex PCR; TCRdb holds only in-frame clones, not every one. The data show some 220,000 clones, with 86% seen just once and less than 4.5% held by the top ten. Source material: PBMCs or T cells enriched from blood (not recorded which). Receptors originate from a woman in her thirties or forties with acute COVID-19.

The rearrangement joins TRBV9 to TRBJ1-1; TRBD1 is a possible D gene (5 bases). Trimming took 3 bases from V and 1 from J, leaving 10 bases between them. Germline V gene data show CDR1 as SGDLS and CDR2 as YYNGEE. The CDR3 runs 14 residues. As DNA, the CDR3 is TGTGCCAGCAGCGCATTAACAGGGAACACTGAAGCTTTCTTT. This translates into CASSALTGNTEAFF.

CDR3 in amino acids: CASSRGEASGNTIYF. The CDR3 DNA is TGTGCCAGCAGCCGTGGTGAGGCCTCTGGAAACACCATATATTTT. This chain links TRBV7-9 with TRBJ1-3; D is unresolved. There are 15 residues in the CDR3. Germline V gene lookup returns CDR1 SEHNR and CDR2 FQNEAQ (reference sequence). V was cut by 5 bases and J by 0 bases, with 11 bases left in between. The full variable domain, its missing parts supplied by reference TRBV7-9 and TRBJ1-3, is DTGVSQNPRHKITKRGQNVTFRCDPISEHNRLYWYRQTLGQGPEFLTYFQNEAQLEKSRLLSDRFSAERPKGSFSTLEIQRTEQGDSAMYLCASSRGEASGNTIYFGEGSWLTVV.

V is TRBV7-3 and J is TRBJ2-2; TRBD2 might be the D (7 bases). Per germline, CDR1 SGHTA and CDR2 FQGTGA. Trimming shortened V by 5 bases and J by 4 bases, and 17 bases separated the two germline ends. The CDR3 is 16 amino acids. CDR3 sequence reads: CASSPFWEGGTGELFF. CDR3 nucleotide sequence: TGTGCCAGCAGCCCCTTTTGGGAGGGGGGCACCGGGGAGCTGTTTTTT.

The rearrangement uses TRBV24-1 and TRBJ2-5, with a possible D match to TRBD1 (6 bases). Trimming took 4 bases from V and 9 from J, leaving 17 bases between them. This CDR3 is built from 14 residues. From germline, CDR1 is KGHDR and CDR2 SFDVKD. The CDR3 is CATSERQVNTAQYF. DNA of the CDR3: TGTGCCACCAGTGAAAGACAGGTTAATACGGCCCAGTACTTC.

V usage is TRBV6-5 and J usage is TRBJ2-7; D is undetermined. This CDR3 is built from 13 residues. Trimming shortened V by 5 bases and J by 9 bases, and 17 bases separated the two germline ends. CDR1 is MNHEY, CDR2 SVGAGI, per germline. CDR3 sequence reads: CASSPDLRFGQYF. The DNA of the CDR3 is TGTGCCAGCAGTCCCGACTTGCGTTTCGGGCAGTACTTC.

Only a few counts were recorded for this clone. V and J are TRBV7-9 and TRBJ2-1, with D possibly being TRBD1 (5 bases). CDR3 length: 14 amino acids. Germline V gene lookup returns CDR1 SEHNR and CDR2 FQNEAQ (reference sequence). The V end lost 5 bases, the J end lost 3 bases, and 11 bases lay between the germline ends. The CDR3 DNA follows: TGTGCCAGCAGCCGTGGACAACTCTACAATGAGCAGTTCTTC. Protein: CASSRGQLYNEQFF.

This clone is a singleton in its sample. The chain recombines TRBV4-2 with TRBJ1-2; 9 positions agree with TRBD1. V lost 2 bases to trimming and J lost 1 base; unmatched junction nucleotides: 5. This CDR3 is built from 16 residues. Per the germline V gene, CDR1 is LGHNA and CDR2 is YNFKEQ. Here the CDR3 DNA reads TGTGCCAGCAGCCAATCTAGGACAGGGGTTAACTATGGCTACACCTTC. The encoded protein is CASSQSRTGVNYGYTF.

V and J are TRBV27 and TRBJ1-2; 9 positions agree with TRBD1. The V and J ends lost 6 bases and 2 bases, in that order; junction bases with no gene match: 10. This CDR3 comprises 16 residues. Germline assignment: CDR1 MNHEY and CDR2 SMNVEV (reference sequence). CDR3 bases: TGTGCCAGCAGCCCCTCTCCGGGACAGGGAAACTATGGCTACACCTTC. This codes for CASSPSPGQGNYGYTF.

This chain connects TRBV18 to TRBJ1-2; 8 bases match TRBD1. Germline loops: CDR1 KGHSH, CDR2 LQKENI. The CDR3 sequence is 17 residues long. Trimming cost V 3 bases and J 3 bases; bases outside gene matches: 12. The CDR3, as DNA: TGTGCCAGCTCACCCCGGGACAGGCCCGGGGTGGACTATGGCTACACCTTC. This codes for CASSPRDRPGVDYGYTF.

The chain carries TRBV9 and TRBJ2-5; the D gene is possibly TRBD1 (6 bases). The CDR3 consists of 14 residues. V was trimmed by 0 bases and J by 4 bases, leaving 10 bases between them. Germline CDR1 reads SGDLS; CDR2 reads YYNGEE. Here the CDR3 reads CASSVGQGRETQYF. The CDR3, as DNA: TGTGCCAGCAGCGTAGGGCAGGGGAGAGAGACCCAGTACTTC. Based on the CDR3 plus reference TRBV9 and TRBJ2-5, the full variable domain is DSGVTQTPKHLITATGQRVTLRCSPRSGDLSVYWYQQSLDQGLQFLIQYYNGEERAKGNILERFSAQQFPDLHSELNLSSLELGDSALYFCASSVGQGRETQYFGPGTRLLVL.

This sequence joins TRBV15 and TRBJ1-1; D unresolved. The V end was cut by 0 bases, the J end by 7 bases, with 6 bases between. The CDR3 covers 12 residues. Germline values: CDR1 LNHNV, CDR2 YYDKDF (reference sequence). CDR3 DNA: TGTGCCACCAGCAGAGACCGGGTTGAAGCTTTCTTT. This sequence encodes CATSRDRVEAFF.

V gene TRBV2 combines with J gene TRBJ1-1; 7 bases fit TRBD1. Trimming at V came to 5 bases and at J to 5 bases, leaving 14 bases not matched to a gene. The length of the CDR3 is 16 residues. Germline CDR1 is SNHLY and CDR2 is FYNNEI. In nucleotides, the CDR3 is TGTGCCAGCAGTAGAATAGGAGGGGGCGCGGAGACTGAAGCTTTCTTT. Translating gives CASSRIGGGAETEAFF.

J is TRBJ1-2 and V is TRBV18; no clear D. This CDR3 region has 15 residues. Looked up from germline, CDR1 is KGHSH and CDR2 is LQKENI. Between the trimmed V and J ends, which lost 3 bases and 6 bases, there was a span of 17 bases. Here the CDR3 reads CASSPTDGEQNGYTF. CDR3 DNA sequence: TGTGCCAGCTCACCTACGGACGGGGAGCAAAATGGCTACACCTTC.

The chain uses TRBV5-1 and TRBJ2-4; 12 nucleotides match TRBD1. V dropped 4 bases and J dropped 4; count of bases not matched to a gene: 15. The CDR3 totals 19 residues. Germline CDR1 and CDR2: SGHRS and YFSETQ. The CDR3 is CASSPETGTGGLAKNIQYF. The CDR3 DNA follows: TGCGCCAGCAGCCCAGAAACCGGGACAGGGGGCCTCGCTAAAAACATTCAGTACTTC.

J is TRBJ1-5 and V is TRBV12-3 or TRBV12-4; TRBD1 is a possible D gene (5 bases). V was trimmed by 7 bases and J by 5 bases, leaving 12 bases between them. The CDR3 extends over 13 amino acids. CDR3: CASTPQVDQPQHF. Written as DNA, the CDR3 is TGTGCCAGCACCCCACAGGTAGATCAGCCCCAGCATTTT.

The V call is TRBV2, the J call TRBJ1-2; TRBD1 agrees at 9 bases. The CDR3 is 15 amino acids. V trimming: 1 base; J trimming: 7 bases; junction bases outside the gene matches: 7. From germline, CDR1 is SNHLY and CDR2 FYNNEI. CDR3 residues: CASSEEGQGIGGYTF. CDR3 nucleotides: TGTGCCAGCAGTGAAGAGGGACAGGGAATTGGTGGCTACACCTTC.

The V gene is TRBV6-5, the J gene TRBJ2-1, with a possible D match to TRBD1 (5 bases). Germline V gives CDR1 MNHEY, CDR2 SVGAGI. The CDR3 is 14 residues long. Trimming stripped 7 bases from V and 6 bases from J, with 16 bases between. CDR3 protein: CASKGHTVSNEQFF. The CDR3 DNA reads as TGTGCCAGCAAAGGACACACGGTCTCCAATGAGCAGTTCTTC.

This rearrangement joins TRBV12-3 or TRBV12-4 to TRBJ1-1, with D hard to call. CDR3 length equals 13 residues. Trimming removed 1 base at V and 1 base at J, with 4 bases between. The CDR3 DNA is TGTGCCAGCAGTTTAGAAGCGAACACTGAAGCTTTCTTT. It translates to CASSLEANTEAFF.

The chain joins TRBV7-9 to TRBJ1-3; TRBD1 is a possible D gene (6 bases). The CDR3 loop spans 16 amino acids. The V gene's germline CDR1 is SEHNR and CDR2 FQNEAQ (reference sequence). Between the trimmed V and J ends, which lost 1 base and 1 base, there was a span of 11 bases. Here the CDR3 DNA reads TGTGCCAGCAGCTTAGAAGGGACATCTTCTGGAAACACCATATATTTT. This sequence encodes CASSLEGTSSGNTIYF.

The chain recombines TRBV6-5 with TRBJ1-1; possibly TRBD1 for D (5 bases). The V gene's germline CDR1 is MNHEY and CDR2 SVGAGI. Trimming took 4 bases from V and 7 from J, leaving 13 bases between them. CDR3 length equals 13 residues. CDR3 sequence reads: CASSSGPDSEAFF. The CDR3 DNA sequence: TGTGCCAGCAGTTCAGGGCCTGACAGTGAAGCTTTCTTT.

The chain recombines TRBV7-9 with TRBJ2-6, with 7 bases aligning to TRBD2. The CDR3 loop spans 16 amino acids. Losses at the gene ends were 5 bases for V and 5 bases for J; bases not matched to a gene: 9. Germline V gene data show CDR1 as SEHNR and CDR2 as FQNEAQ (reference sequence). CDR3 residues: CASSIGLEGRANVLTF. For the CDR3, the DNA is TGTGCCAGCAGCATTGGACTAGAAGGTCGGGCCAACGTCCTGACTTTC. The full variable domain, its missing parts supplied by reference TRBV7-9 and TRBJ2-6, is DTGVSQNPRHKITKRGQNVTFRCDPISEHNRLYWYRQTLGQGPEFLTYFQNEAQLEKSRLLSDRFSAERPKGSFSTLEIQRTEQGDSAMYLCASSIGLEGRANVLTFGAGSRLTVL.

The chain is built from TRBV30 and TRBJ1-2; possibly TRBD1 for D (6 bases). Germline V gene lookup returns CDR1 GTSNPN and CDR2 SVGIG (reference sequence). This CDR3 contains 12 residues. The ends were cut back, 1 base at V and 8 bases at J, with 11 bases in the middle. Here the CDR3 reads CAWSGQGWGYTF. The DNA for the CDR3 is TGTGCCTGGAGTGGCCAGGGGTGGGGCTACACCTTC.